What follows are 2 T cell receptor beta chains derived from one specimen sequenced in a study of blood T cells in healthy people across ages. It was with a sample-barcoded 5' primer and a J-beta primer mix that a second PCR of roughly 7 to 12 cycles was run. TCRdb ran MiXCR on the 5' RACE reads and lists one entry per CDR3 protein. The sample records 700,000 to 900,000 distinct CDR3 sequences, roughly 50% being singletons. The material sequenced was blood. The origin of the receptors is a man of 80 years or more in good health.

A single count supports this clonotype. One end of the junction does not line up with germline, which may come from a read error. V gene TRBV11-2 combines with J gene TRBJ2-7, with 7 bases that match TRBD1. Germline lookup yields CDR1 SGHAT and CDR2 FQNNGV. CDR3 length: 13 residues. The CDR3 sequence: CASEPGGGYEQHF. In DNA, the CDR3 is TGTGCCAGCGAGCCAGGGGGTGGCTACGAGCAGCACTTC.

The rearrangement uses TRBV20-1 and TRBJ1-5; TRBD1 aligns across 9 bases. J was trimmed by 7 bases and V by 6 bases; bases with no gene match: 10. The germline V gene encodes CDR1 DFQATT and CDR2 SNEGSKA (reference sequence). The CDR3 has 14 residues. As DNA, the CDR3 is TGCAGTGCGGAAAACAGGGGGCGGCAACAGCCCCAGCATTTT. Translation gives CSAENRGRQQPQHF.